One and the same sample provided the 18 T cell receptor beta chains below, sequenced in a study of long-term antiretroviral therapy in people with HIV. immunoSEQ v3.0 was run at survey level. Libraries were prepared by immunoSEQ multiplex PCR; TCRdb keeps only in-frame clonotypes and omits some of them. This sample has 25,000 to 35,000 clones; around 97% occur once, and the top ten carry approximately 3%. The sequences come from unsorted PBMCs, collected 6.9 years after starting antiretroviral therapy. The receptors were sampled from a man younger than 45 with HIV.

The V call is TRBV6-6, the J call TRBJ1-4; no firm D call. V was pared by 9 bases and J by 4 bases, with 9 bases between. Germline V gene sequence: CDR1 MNHNY, CDR2 SVGAGI (reference sequence). The CDR3 is 12 residues long. CDR3 loop: CASQGLNEKLFF. The CDR3 DNA reads TGTGCCAGTCAAGGACTTAATGAAAAACTGTTTTTT.

This chain links TRBV4-3 with TRBJ1-1; 9 bases are a match to TRBD1. Germline V gene data show CDR1 as LGHNA and CDR2 as YSLEER. J lost 4 bases, V lost 4 bases, and 4 bases had no gene match. This CDR3 is built from 14 residues. The CDR3 protein is CASSPYRGPTEAFF. DNA for the CDR3: TGCGCCAGCAGCCCGTACAGGGGGCCCACTGAAGCTTTCTTT.

This rearrangement joins TRBV18 to TRBJ2-5; 7 bases are a match to TRBD1. Trimming cost V 2 bases and J 4 bases; bases outside gene matches: 10. Germline CDR1 is KGHSH and CDR2 is LQKENI. CDR3 size: 16 residues. DNA for the CDR3: TGTGCCAGCTCACCATGGACAGGCCTAGGGGGAGAGACCCAGTACTTC. Amino acid sequence: CASSPWTGLGGETQYF.

This rearrangement joins TRBV9 to TRBJ2-1; possibly TRBD2 for D (6 bases). There are 14 residues in the CDR3. Trimming removed 0 bases from V and 6 bases from J, with 10 bases in between. The germline gives CDR1 SGDLS, CDR2 YYNGEE. CDR3 residues: CASSVDSGVNEQFF. DNA of the CDR3: TGTGCCAGCAGCGTAGACTCGGGGGTCAATGAGCAGTTCTTC.

CDR3 in DNA: TGTGCCAGCAGCCAAGATACTTCGGAGGGGCTAATCACTGAAGCTTTCTTT. Its translation: CASSQDTSEGLITEAFF. The V gene is TRBV4-2, the J gene TRBJ1-1; D might be TRBD1 (5 bases). Germline CDR1 is LGHNA and CDR2 is YNFKEQ. This CDR3 is 17 amino acids long. Trimming stripped 0 bases from V and 4 bases from J, with 18 bases between.

V gene TRBV4-3 combines with J gene TRBJ2-3, with no clear D. Trimming removed 4 bases from V and 4 bases from J, with 12 bases in between. This CDR3 comprises 14 residues. The germline V gene has CDR1 LGHNA and CDR2 YSLEER. Here the CDR3 reads CASSLIGGPDTQYF. CDR3 in DNA: TGCGCCAGCAGCCTAATCGGTGGCCCAGATACGCAGTATTTT.

V is TRBV27 and J is TRBJ1-4; D is perhaps TRBD1 (5 bases). This CDR3 contains 14 residues. V was clipped by 3 bases and J by 7 bases, with 12 bases between them. CDR1 is MNHEY, CDR2 SMNVEV, per germline (reference sequence). The CDR3, as DNA: TGTGCCAGCAGTTTGGACATAAGGGGTGAAAAACTGTTTTTT. This translates into CASSLDIRGEKLFF.

The gene calls are TRBV6-1 and TRBJ1-5, with 7 bases that match TRBD1. CDR1 MNHNS and CDR2 SASEGT come from the germline V gene. Unmatched junction bases numbered 9, after V lost 6 bases and J lost 7 bases. CDR3 length: 14 amino acids. The CDR3 reads CASRDRSIGQPQHF. CDR3 DNA: TGTGCCAGCAGGGACAGGTCGATAGGACAGCCCCAGCATTTT.

The genes are TRBV29-1 and TRBJ1-3; D is ambiguous. V was pared by 4 bases and J by 0 bases, with 7 bases between. The CDR3 sequence is 13 residues long. Germline V gene lookup returns CDR1 SQVTM and CDR2 ANQGSEA. CDR3 in amino acids: CSVVAVSGNTIYF. The CDR3 nucleotides read TGCAGCGTTGTTGCGGTCTCTGGAAACACCATATATTTT.

The V gene is TRBV4-3, the J gene TRBJ2-7, with D tentatively TRBD1 or TRBD2 (7 bases each). Trimming took 4 bases from V and 3 from J, leaving 16 bases between them. From germline, CDR1 is LGHNA and CDR2 YSLEER. The CDR3 is 15 amino acids. CDR3 loop: CASSPGGGGSYEQYF. The CDR3 coding sequence is TGCGCCAGCAGCCCAGGGGGAGGCGGGAGCTACGAGCAGTACTTC.

The chain links TRBV5-1 to TRBJ1-1; 7 bases are shared with TRBD1. This CDR3 is built from 14 residues. V lost 4 bases and J lost 6; bases outside the gene matches: 9. Germline V lookup: CDR1 SGHRS, CDR2 YFSETQ. Here the CDR3 reads CASSPYRGYPEAFF. CDR3 in DNA: TGCGCCAGCAGCCCCTACAGGGGTTATCCTGAAGCTTTCTTT.

The J gene is TRBJ2-2, the V gene TRBV7-6; TRBD2 matches at 13 bases. Unmatched junction bases numbered 1, after V lost 4 bases and J lost 5 bases. Germline lookup yields CDR1 SGHVS and CDR2 FNYEAQ. The CDR3 totals 15 residues. CDR3 sequence reads: CASSSGLAGTGELFF. The CDR3 region has the DNA TGTGCCAGCAGCTCGGGACTAGCGGGGACCGGGGAGCTGTTTTTT.

The chain is built from TRBV15 and TRBJ1-2; 8 bases agree with TRBD1. CDR3 length equals 15 residues. The J segment lost 5 bases and the V segment lost 3 bases, leaving 8 bases of the junction unmatched. CDR1 is LNHNV and CDR2 is YYDKDF in the germline V gene (reference sequence). For the CDR3, the DNA is TGTGCCACCAGCAGTCTTCAGGGGGCGCCTTATGGCTACACCTTC. As protein: CATSSLQGAPYGYTF.

CDR3 amino acids: CASSPGALNTEAFF. As DNA, the CDR3 is TGTGCCAGCTCACCGGGGGCGCTGAACACTGAAGCTTTCTTT. The chain carries TRBV18 and TRBJ1-1; maybe TRBD1 (6 bases). Trimming cost V 3 bases and J 0 bases, with 8 bases left between them. Germline CDR1 reads KGHSH; CDR2 reads LQKENI. This CDR3 comprises 14 residues.

The rearrangement uses TRBV6-5 and TRBJ2-5; no reliable D call. Trimming stripped 0 bases from V and 5 bases from J, with 10 bases between. The CDR3 is 14 amino acids. Germline loops: CDR1 MNHEY, CDR2 SVGAGI. The CDR3 is CASSYSDRKETQYF. CDR3 in DNA: TGTGCCAGCAGTTACTCGGATCGAAAGGAGACCCAGTACTTC.

The CDR3 here is CASSQLQGPRTEAFF. The CDR3, as DNA: TGTGCCAGCAGCCAACTCCAGGGACCTAGGACTGAAGCTTTCTTT. The chain recombines TRBV14 with TRBJ1-1, with D possibly being TRBD1 (5 bases). This CDR3 contains 15 residues. V was shortened by 2 bases and J by 5 bases, with 15 bases between the two germline ends. Germline CDR1 reads SGHDN; CDR2 reads FVKESK.

This clone has only one observation. The chain uses TRBV10-1 and TRBJ2-2, with D possibly being TRBD2 (6 bases). CDR1 and CDR2 from the germline V gene are WNHNN and SYGVQD (reference sequence). The CDR3 covers 15 residues. Trimming took 10 bases from V and 0 from J, leaving 15 bases between them. The CDR3 reads CAIRRGTSNTGELFF. The CDR3 DNA follows: TGCGCCATTAGAAGAGGGACTTCGAACACCGGGGAGCTGTTTTTT.

The chain couples TRBV4-3 to TRBJ2-1, with 9 bases aligning to TRBD2. CDR1 is LGHNA, CDR2 YSLEER, per germline. The ends lost 4 bases at V and 7 bases at J; junction bases unmatched: 14. The CDR3 runs 17 residues. CDR3 in DNA: TGCGCCAGCAGCCGAGAGGGGATGCGGGAGGGGAGGAATGAGCAGTTCTTC. Its protein product is CASSREGMREGRNEQFF.